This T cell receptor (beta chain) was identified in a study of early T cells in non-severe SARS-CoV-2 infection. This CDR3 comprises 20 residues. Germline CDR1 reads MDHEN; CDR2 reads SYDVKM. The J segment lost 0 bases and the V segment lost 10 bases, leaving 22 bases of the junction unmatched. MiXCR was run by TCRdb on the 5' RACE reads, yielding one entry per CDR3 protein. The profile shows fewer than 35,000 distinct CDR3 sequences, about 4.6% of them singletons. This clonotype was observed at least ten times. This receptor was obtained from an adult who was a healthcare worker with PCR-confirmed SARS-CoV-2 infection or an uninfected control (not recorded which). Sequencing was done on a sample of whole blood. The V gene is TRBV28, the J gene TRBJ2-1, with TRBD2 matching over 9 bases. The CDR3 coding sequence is TGTGCCACCAGATCGTATGGGGTGCTAGCGGGAACCGGCTCCTACAATGAGCAGTTCTTC. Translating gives CATRSYGVLAGTGSYNEQFF.